This paragraph covers one TCR beta chain sequence. This sample was included in a study of blood T cell repertoires in COVID-19. Study-wide background: Samples of COVID-19 (acute and convalescent) were obtained from the United States, Italy and Spain. Sample material is recorded as cDNA or gDNA derived from T cells, B-cell-depleted T cells, or PBMCs.

The CDR3 runs to 13 residues. V was clipped by 6 bases and J by 4 bases, with 10 bases between them. Germline V gene sequence: CDR1 SNHLY, CDR2 FYNNEI. Profiling relied on immunoSEQ multiplex PCR, and the TCRdb table lists in-frame clones only, not all of them. The sample lists roughly 88,000 clones, around nine tenths occurring once. The V and J genes are TRBV2 and TRBJ1-3, with D perhaps matching TRBD1 (6 bases). Sequenced material: peripheral blood. The TCR comes from a woman aged 50 to 65 in a cohort sampled during active COVID-19. CDR3 nucleotides: TGTGCCAGCAGGGGGGCGACAGGAAACACCATATATTTT. This codes for CASRGATGNTIYF.